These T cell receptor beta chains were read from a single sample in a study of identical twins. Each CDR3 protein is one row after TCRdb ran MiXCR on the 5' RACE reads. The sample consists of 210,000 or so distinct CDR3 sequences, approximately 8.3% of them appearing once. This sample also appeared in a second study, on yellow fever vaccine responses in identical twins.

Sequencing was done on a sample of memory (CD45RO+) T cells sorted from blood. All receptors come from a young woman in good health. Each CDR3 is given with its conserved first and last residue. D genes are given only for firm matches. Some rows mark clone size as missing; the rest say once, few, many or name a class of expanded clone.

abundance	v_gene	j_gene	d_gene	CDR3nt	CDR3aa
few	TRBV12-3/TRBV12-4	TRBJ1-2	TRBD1	TGTGCCAGCAGTTTAAAGGCAGGGGGCTTATATGGCTACACCTTC	CASSLKAGGLYGYTF
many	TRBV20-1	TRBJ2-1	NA	TGCAGTGGGACCCGCAACAATGAGCAGTTCTTC	CSGTRNNEQFF
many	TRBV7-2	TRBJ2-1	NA	TGTGCCAGCAGCTTAGCAGTTGAGCAGTTCTTC	CASSLAVEQFF
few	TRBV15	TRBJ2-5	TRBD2	TGTGCCACCAGCAGTCCAGTGGGACTAGCGGGGGAAGAGACCCAGTACTTC	CATSSPVGLAGEETQYF
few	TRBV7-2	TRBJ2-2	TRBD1	TGTGCCAGCAGCTTGAGGCTGGGGGGACAGGGTAACACCGGGGAGCTGTTTTTT	CASSLRLGGQGNTGELFF
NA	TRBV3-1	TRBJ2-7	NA	TGTGCCAGCAGCCAACTCCAGGGTGCGGGCTACGAGCAGTACTTC	CASSQLQGAGYEQYF
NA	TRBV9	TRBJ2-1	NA	TGTGCCAGCAGCGTAGTTCCAGGGGATTGGAATGAGCAGTTCTTC	CASSVVPGDWNEQFF
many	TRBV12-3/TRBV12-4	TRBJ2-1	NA	TGTGCCAGCAGTTTACGTGGTTGGGTGGGAAATGAGCAGTTCTTC	CASSLRGWVGNEQFF
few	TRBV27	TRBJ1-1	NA	TGTGCCAGCAGTCCACAGTCGATGAACACTGAAGCTTTCTTT	CASSPQSMNTEAFF
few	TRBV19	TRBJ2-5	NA	TGTGCCAGTAGTATCTTTGGAGTGGAGACCCAGTACTTC	CASSIFGVETQYF
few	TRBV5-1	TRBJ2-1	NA	TGCGCCAGCAGCTTGGGACCCCCGTACAATGAGCAGTTCTTC	CASSLGPPYNEQFF
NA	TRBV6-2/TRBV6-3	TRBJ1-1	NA	TGTGCCAGCGCAACGCGAGAGGGCTGGAACACTGAAGCTTTCTTT	CASATREGWNTEAFF
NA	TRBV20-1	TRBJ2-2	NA	TGCAGTGCTGACAACACGAACACCGGGGAGCTGTTTTTT	CSADNTNTGELFF
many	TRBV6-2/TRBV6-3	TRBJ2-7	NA	TGTGCCAGCAGTTATGGCTTGACGTTCTACGAGCAGTACTTC	CASSYGLTFYEQYF
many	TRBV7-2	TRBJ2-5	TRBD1	TGTGCCAGCAGCGGCCGACAGGGGGCTGGAGAGACCCAGTACTTC	CASSGRQGAGETQYF
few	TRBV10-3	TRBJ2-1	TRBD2	TGTGCCATCAGTGAGCTCCGTGGACTAGCGGATTACAATGAGCAGTTCTTC	CAISELRGLADYNEQFF
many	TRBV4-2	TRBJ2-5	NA	TGTGCCAGCAGCCAAGAGACCCAGTACTTC	CASSQETQYF
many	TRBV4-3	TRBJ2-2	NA	TGCGCCAGCAGCCCGGGTTCGAACACCGGGGAGCTGTTTTTT	CASSPGSNTGELFF
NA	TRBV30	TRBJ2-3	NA	TGTGCCTGGAGGCCCCCCCCAGATACGCAGTATTTT	CAWRPPPDTQYF
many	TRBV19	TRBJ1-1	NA	TGTGCCAGTAGTATTACAGGGATGTTGAACACTGAAGCTTTCTTT	CASSITGMLNTEAFF
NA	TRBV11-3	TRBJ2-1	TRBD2	TGTGCCAGCAGCTTTAGCGGGGTGGTCTACAATGAGCAGTTCTTC	CASSFSGVVYNEQFF
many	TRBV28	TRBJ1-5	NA	TGTGCCAGCAGTGACTTTCCGACAGCTTATAGCAATCAGCCCCAGCATTTT	CASSDFPTAYSNQPQHF
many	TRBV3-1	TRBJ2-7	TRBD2	TGTGCCAGCAGCTTCCCTGGACTAGCGGGAGAGAACGAGCAGTACTTC	CASSFPGLAGENEQYF
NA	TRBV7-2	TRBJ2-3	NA	TGTGCCAGCAGCACCGCTCGGGTGGCAGATACGCAGTATTTT	CASSTARVADTQYF
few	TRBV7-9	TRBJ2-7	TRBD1	TGTGCCAGCAGCTTAGATCCGGGACAGGGGGCTACCGAGCAGTACTTC	CASSLDPGQGATEQYF
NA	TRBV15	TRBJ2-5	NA	TGTGCCCCCCTTATTAAAGAGGGAGGTCTAGAGACCCAGTACTTC	CAPLIKEGGLETQYF
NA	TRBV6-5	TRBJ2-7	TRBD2	TGTGCCAGCAGTTCCCCGTCGGGGGGAACCTACGAGCAGTACTTC	CASSSPSGGTYEQYF
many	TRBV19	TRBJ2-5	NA	TGTGCCAGCAGCCCGGGGCAAGAGACCCAGTACTTC	CASSPGQETQYF
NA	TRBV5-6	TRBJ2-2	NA	TGTGCCAGCTGGAGGGGGATCACTGGGGAGCTGTTTTTT	CASWRGITGELFF
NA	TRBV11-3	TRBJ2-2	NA	TGTGCCAGCAGCTTAGGATGGCAGGGGAACACCGGGGAGCTGTTTTTT	CASSLGWQGNTGELFF
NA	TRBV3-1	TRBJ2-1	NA	TGTGCCAGCAGCCATCCCGGGGCCAGCGATGAGCAGTTCTTC	CASSHPGASDEQFF
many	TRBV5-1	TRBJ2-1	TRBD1	TGCGCCAGCAGCCAAAACTCCGGGACAGGCCCTTACAATGAGCAGTTCTTC	CASSQNSGTGPYNEQFF
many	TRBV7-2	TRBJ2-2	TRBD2	TGTGCCAGCAGCTTCCGCGGGAGTGGCACCGGGGAGCTGTTTTTT	CASSFRGSGTGELFF